This T cell receptor (beta chain) originates from a study of blood T cell repertoires in COVID-19. Background on the study: Sites in the United States, Italy and Spain provided acute and convalescent COVID-19 samples.

Repertoires were generated with immunoSEQ multiplex PCR, while TCRdb's copy carries only in-frame clones and drops some. The sample lists around 95,000 clones; over 65% were seen once. Trimming shortened V by 5 bases and J by 0 bases, and 8 bases separated the two germline ends. The CDR3 covers 15 residues. Germline values: CDR1 LNHDA, CDR2 SQIVND (reference sequence). This clone was picked up one time. Sequenced material: peripheral blood. This clonotype was obtained from a human donor in a cohort sampled during active COVID-19. The chain combines TRBV19 with TRBJ1-6, with D unclear. The CDR3 DNA follows: TGTGCCAGTAGTCAACTTCGCTCCTATAATTCACCCCTCCACTTT. This sequence encodes CASSQLRSYNSPLHF.